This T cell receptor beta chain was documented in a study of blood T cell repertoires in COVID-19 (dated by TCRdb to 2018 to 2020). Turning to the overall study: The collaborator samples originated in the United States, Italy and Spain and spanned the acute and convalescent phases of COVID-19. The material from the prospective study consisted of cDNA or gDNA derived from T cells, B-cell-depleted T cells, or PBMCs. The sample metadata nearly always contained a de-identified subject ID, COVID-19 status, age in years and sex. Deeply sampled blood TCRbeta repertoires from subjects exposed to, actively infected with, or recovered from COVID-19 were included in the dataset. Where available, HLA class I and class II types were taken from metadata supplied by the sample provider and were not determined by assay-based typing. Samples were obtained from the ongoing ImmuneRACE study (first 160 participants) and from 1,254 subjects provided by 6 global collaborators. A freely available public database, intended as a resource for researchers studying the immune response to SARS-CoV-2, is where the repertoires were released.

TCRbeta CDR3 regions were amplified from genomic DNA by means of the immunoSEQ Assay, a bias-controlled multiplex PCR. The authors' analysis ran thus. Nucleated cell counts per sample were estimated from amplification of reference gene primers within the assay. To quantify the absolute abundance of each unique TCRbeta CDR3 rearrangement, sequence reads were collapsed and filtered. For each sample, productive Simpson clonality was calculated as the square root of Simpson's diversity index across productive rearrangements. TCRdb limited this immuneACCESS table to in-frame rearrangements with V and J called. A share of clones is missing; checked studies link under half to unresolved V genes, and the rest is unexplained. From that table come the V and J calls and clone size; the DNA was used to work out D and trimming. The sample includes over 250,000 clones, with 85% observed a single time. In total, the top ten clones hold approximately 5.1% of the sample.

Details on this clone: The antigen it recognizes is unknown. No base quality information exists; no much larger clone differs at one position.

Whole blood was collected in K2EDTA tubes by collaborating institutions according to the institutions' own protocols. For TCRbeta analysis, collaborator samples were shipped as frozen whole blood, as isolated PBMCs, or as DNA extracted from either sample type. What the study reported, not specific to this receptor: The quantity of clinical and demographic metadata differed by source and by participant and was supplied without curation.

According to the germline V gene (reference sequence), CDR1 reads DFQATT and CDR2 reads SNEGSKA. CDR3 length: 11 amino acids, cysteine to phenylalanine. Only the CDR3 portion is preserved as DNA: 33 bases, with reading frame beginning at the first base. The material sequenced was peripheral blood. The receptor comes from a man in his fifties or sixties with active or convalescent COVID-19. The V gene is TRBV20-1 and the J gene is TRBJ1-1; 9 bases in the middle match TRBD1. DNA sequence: TGCAGCGCGGACAGGGGTAGTGAAGCTTTCTTT. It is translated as CSADRGSEAFF.